This T cell receptor (beta chain) was sequenced during a study of early T cells in non-severe SARS-CoV-2 infection. This clonotype was counted a few times. Unique molecular identifiers (one per individual cDNA molecule) were attached. A single record per CDR3 protein comes from TCRdb applying MiXCR to the 5' RACE reads. The data contain roughly 60,000 distinct CDR3 sequences, over 10% of them singletons. Per germline, CDR1 DFQATT and CDR2 SNEGSKA (reference sequence). Trimming cost V 6 bases and J 4 bases, with 17 bases left between them. This CDR3 contains 14 residues. What was sequenced was whole blood. The chain joins TRBV20-1 to TRBJ2-3; D may be TRBD1 or TRBD2 (5 bases each). The receptor was isolated from an adult who was a healthcare worker with PCR-confirmed SARS-CoV-2 infection or an uninfected control (not recorded which). As DNA, the CDR3 is TGCAGTGCCCGCCCCGGGGCTGGTGCAGATACGCAGTATTTT. As protein: CSARPGAGADTQYF.